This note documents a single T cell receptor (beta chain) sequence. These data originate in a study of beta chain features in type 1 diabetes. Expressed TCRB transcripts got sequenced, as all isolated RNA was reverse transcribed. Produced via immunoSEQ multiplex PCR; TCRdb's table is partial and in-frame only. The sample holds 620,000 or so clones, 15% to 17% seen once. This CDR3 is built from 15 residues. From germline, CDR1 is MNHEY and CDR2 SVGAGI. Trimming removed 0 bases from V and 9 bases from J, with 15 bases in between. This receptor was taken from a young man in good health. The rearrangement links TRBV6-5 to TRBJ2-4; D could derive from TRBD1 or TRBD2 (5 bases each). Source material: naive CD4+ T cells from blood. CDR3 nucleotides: TGTGCCAGCAGTTACTCGACTTTTGGTGGGGGCATTCAGTACTTC. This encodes CASSYSTFGGGIQYF.